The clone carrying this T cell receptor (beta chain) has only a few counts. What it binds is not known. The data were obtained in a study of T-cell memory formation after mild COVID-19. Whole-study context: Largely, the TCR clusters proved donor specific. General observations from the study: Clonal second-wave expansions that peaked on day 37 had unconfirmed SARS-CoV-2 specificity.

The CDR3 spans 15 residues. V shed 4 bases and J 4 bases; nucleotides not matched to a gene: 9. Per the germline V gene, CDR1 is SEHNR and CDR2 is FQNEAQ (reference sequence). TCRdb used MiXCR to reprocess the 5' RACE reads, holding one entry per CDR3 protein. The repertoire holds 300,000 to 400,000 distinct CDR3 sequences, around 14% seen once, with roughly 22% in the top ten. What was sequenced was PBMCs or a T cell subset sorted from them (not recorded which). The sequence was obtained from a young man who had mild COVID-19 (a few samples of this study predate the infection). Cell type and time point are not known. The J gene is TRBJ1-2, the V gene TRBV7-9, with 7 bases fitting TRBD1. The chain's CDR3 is CASSSWGQPLYGYTF. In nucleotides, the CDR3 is TGTGCCAGCAGCTCCTGGGGACAGCCCCTCTATGGCTACACCTTC.